These 4 T cell receptor beta chains share one sample of origin, sequenced in a study of cytomegalovirus exposure and HLA in healthy donors. Primers for the PCR totalled 60 Vbeta and 13 Jbeta. Produced via immunoSEQ multiplex PCR; TCRdb's table is partial and in-frame only. Here the sample spans approximately 200,000 clones, approximately 80% being singletons. Sequencing used PBMCs. These receptors were taken from a girl aged 10-17 years in good health and CMV-seronegative.

The chain carries TRBV18 and TRBJ2-7, with TRBD1 as a possible D gene (6 bases). There are 12 residues in the CDR3. V lost 5 bases and J lost 10, with 15 bases in between. Germline CDR1 is KGHSH and CDR2 is LQKENI. The CDR3 loop reads CASSTTGSAQYF. CDR3 nucleotides: TGTGCCAGCTCAACTACAGGGTCCGCACAGTACTTC. Drawing the rest from reference TRBV18 and TRBJ2-7, the complete variable domain is NAGVMQNPRHLVRRRGQEARLRCSPMKGHSHVYWYRQLPEEGLKFMVYLQKENIIDESGMPKERFSAEFPKEGPSILRIQQVVRGDSAAYFCASSTTGSAQYFGPGTRLTVT.

J is TRBJ2-2 and V is TRBV18; 10 positions match TRBD1. The CDR3 has 22 residues. V shed 2 bases, J shed 4 bases, and the junction held 22 bases outside the gene matches. Germline V gene sequence: CDR1 KGHSH, CDR2 LQKENI. CDR3 sequence reads: CASSPFRKNRDRGAPTTGELFF. The DNA for the CDR3 is TGTGCCAGCTCACCATTTAGGAAGAACCGGGACAGGGGAGCCCCTACCACCGGGGAGCTGTTTTTT.

The J gene is TRBJ1-3, the V gene TRBV4-2; D is unresolved. Germline lookup yields CDR1 LGHNA and CDR2 YNFKEQ. This CDR3 contains 17 residues. The germline V and J ends were trimmed by 0 bases and 3 bases, with 15 bases remaining between them. The CDR3 spells CASSQDISGIGGNTIYF. In DNA form, the CDR3 reads TGTGCCAGCAGCCAAGATATTTCGGGTATCGGTGGAAACACCATATATTTT.

This rearrangement joins TRBV30 to TRBJ2-2; TRBD2 matches at 7 bases. Per germline, CDR1 GTSNPN and CDR2 SVGIG (reference sequence). CDR3 length: 14 residues. Here the CDR3 reads CAAPGRTNTGELFF. The CDR3, as DNA: TGTGCGGCCCCCGGGAGGACGAACACCGGGGAGCTGTTTTTT.